Detailed here is one TCR beta chain. In the original analysis: Reference gene primer amplification in the assay estimated nucleated cell counts. Clones were read by immunoSEQ multiplex PCR, and TCRdb kept only the in-frame ones, dropping some. V, J and clone size reflect that table, while D and trimming were determined from the DNA. The profile shows fewer than 600,000 clones, nearly 90% of them singletons. The V gene's germline CDR1 is LNHDA and CDR2 SQIVND (reference sequence). This CDR3 has 15 amino acids. Losses at the gene ends were 6 bases for V and 0 bases for J; bases not matched to a gene: 7. This sample is part of a study of blood T cell repertoires in COVID-19. Study overall: PBMCs, B-cell-depleted T cells, or T cells were the source of the cDNA or gDNA that made up the material.

The receptor's source is a man aged 18-30 years with COVID-19, enrolled during active disease. V gene TRBV19 combines with J gene TRBJ2-7; 8 bases match TRBD2. The sample comprised peripheral blood. This CDR3 is CASRTLAGVSYEQYF. The DNA for the CDR3 is TGTGCCAGTAGGACCCTAGCGGGCGTCTCCTACGAGCAGTACTTC.